This T cell receptor beta chain is drawn from a study of blood T cell repertoires in COVID-19. Turning to the study itself: Sources were T cells, B-cell-depleted T cells, or PBMCs; the material itself was cDNA or gDNA.

The assay was immunoSEQ multiplex PCR, and TCRdb's table has in-frame clones only and misses some. This table holds 150,000 to 200,000 clones, approximately 91% found once. This CDR3 contains 14 residues. Germline V gene sequence: CDR1 SGHTS, CDR2 YDEGEE. V was cut by 4 bases and J by 3 bases, with 11 bases left in between. This clone was picked up one time. The chain joins TRBV5-8 to TRBJ1-5; D remains ambiguous. The sequenced sample consisted of peripheral blood. This receptor was obtained from a man in his 70s with active or convalescent COVID-19. DNA of the CDR3: TGTGCCAGCAGCGCTAAGATTCACAATCAGCCCCAGCATTTT. Translating it yields CASSAKIHNQPQHF.